Presented here are 11 T cell receptor beta chains from one specimen sequenced in a study of blood T cell repertoires in COVID-19. Only in-frame clones appear in the TCRdb table, and some are missing; sequencing was by immunoSEQ multiplex PCR. The profile shows about 12,000 clones, roughly four fifths of them singletons. Input material: peripheral blood. The receptor set was obtained from a human donor in a cohort sampled during active COVID-19.

This rearrangement joins TRBV19 to TRBJ1-6, with 7 bases matching TRBD1. This CDR3 has 14 residues. V was clipped by 4 bases and J by 8 bases; unmatched bases: 5. CDR1 is LNHDA and CDR2 is SQIVND in the germline V gene (reference sequence). DNA for the CDR3: TGTGCCAGTAGTACCCAGGGGGGTGATTCACCCCTCCACTTT. Encoded protein: CASSTQGGDSPLHF.

V is TRBV15 and J is TRBJ2-1, with a tentative D call TRBD2 (6 bases). The V end was cut by 4 bases, the J end by 9 bases, with 16 bases between. This CDR3 comprises 14 residues. Germline CDR1 is LNHNV and CDR2 is YYDKDF (reference sequence). Here the CDR3 DNA reads TGTGCCACCAGCAAAGGGCGGGGTAGCGCTGAGCAGTTCTTC. Its protein product is CATSKGRGSAEQFF.

The chain is built from TRBV5-4 and TRBJ1-2; D unclear. Germline lookup yields CDR1 SGHNT and CDR2 YYREEE (reference sequence). This CDR3 is 16 amino acids long. Trimming shortened V by 2 bases and J by 4 bases, and 18 bases separated the two germline ends. The CDR3 reads CASSFIRGISLYGYTF. The CDR3 DNA reads TGTGCCAGCAGCTTTATTCGGGGTATCTCCCTCTATGGCTACACCTTC.

The gene calls are TRBV15 and TRBJ2-3; 7 positions agree with TRBD2. Germline CDR1 is LNHNV and CDR2 is YYDKDF (reference sequence). With V trimmed by 3 bases and J by 9 bases, 6 bases remained unmatched. The CDR3 length is 13 residues. The CDR3 DNA reads TGTGCCACCAGCAGGGGAGGGACTCCCACGCAGTATTTT. Its protein is CATSRGGTPTQYF.

This chain uses TRBV3-1 (or the pseudogene TRBV3-2) with TRBJ2-6, with a tentative D call TRBD2 (6 bases). Deletions cut 2 bases from V and 0 bases from J, with 14 bases between. The CDR3 covers 18 residues. Germline V gene data show CDR1 as LGHDT and CDR2 as YNNKEL (reference sequence). This CDR3 is CASSQWEARHSGANVLTF. CDR3 sequence (DNA): TGTGCCAGCAGCCAATGGGAGGCCCGCCACTCTGGGGCCAACGTCCTGACTTTC.

V is TRBV19 and J is TRBJ2-3; D is perhaps TRBD1 (5 bases). Trimming cost V 10 bases and J 4 bases, with 18 bases left between them. In germline, CDR1 is LNHDA, CDR2 SQIVND (reference sequence). This CDR3 comprises 14 residues. The CDR3 sequence is CATREGRIADTQYF. In DNA form, the CDR3 reads TGTGCCACCAGGGAAGGAAGAATCGCAGATACGCAGTATTTT.

This chain joins TRBV15 and TRBJ2-3; 13 bases map to TRBD2. V shed 3 bases, J shed 2 bases, and the junction held 2 bases outside the gene matches. CDR1 is LNHNV, CDR2 YYDKDF, per germline (reference sequence). CDR3 length equals 16 residues. The CDR3, as DNA: TGTGCCACCAGCAGGGGGACTAGCGGGATCACAGATACGCAGTATTTT. It is translated as CATSRGTSGITDTQYF. Supplemented by reference TRBV15 and TRBJ2-3, the full variable domain reads DAMVIQNPRYQVTQFGKPVTLSCSQTLNHNVMYWYQQKSSQAPKLLFHYYDKDFNNEADTPDNFQSRRPNTSFCFLDIRSPGLGDTAMYLCATSRGTSGITDTQYFGPGTRLTVL.

This clone has a handful of counts. The chain joins TRBV9 to TRBJ1-1; D ambiguous. Germline values: CDR1 SGDLS, CDR2 YYNGEE. V was cut by 3 bases and J by 0 bases, with 6 bases left in between. The CDR3 length is 13 residues. As DNA, the CDR3 is TGTGCCAGCAGCGGAGGATTGAACACTGAAGCTTTCTTT. This sequence encodes CASSGGLNTEAFF.

The V gene is TRBV5-4, the J gene TRBJ1-4, with D uncertain. This CDR3 has 12 residues. The V gene lost 0 bases and the J gene lost 7 bases, with 4 bases spanning the gap. Germline CDR1 reads SGHNT; CDR2 reads YYREEE (reference sequence). The CDR3 nucleotides are TGTGCCAGCAGCTTGGTCGGTGAAAAACTGTTTTTT. Protein sequence: CASSLVGEKLFF.

The chain joins TRBV5-1 to TRBJ2-2; TRBD2 agrees at 9 bases. Looked up from germline, CDR1 is SGHRS and CDR2 is YFSETQ. The CDR3 has 17 residues. With V trimmed by 4 bases and J by 2 bases, 9 bases remained unmatched. The CDR3 sequence: CASSPGGLASNTGELFF. In DNA, the CDR3 is TGCGCCAGCAGCCCTGGGGGACTAGCCTCAAACACCGGGGAGCTGTTTTTT.

This clone has only one observation. The chain combines TRBV29-1 with TRBJ2-5; TRBD1 matches 9 bases. CDR3 length equals 13 residues. Germline V gene sequence: CDR1 SQVTM, CDR2 ANQGSEA. The CDR3 region has the DNA TGCACCGCAGTGACAGGGGGGCCGGAGACCCAGTACTTC. Encoded protein: CTAVTGGPETQYF.